Sequencing of this T cell receptor beta chain was carried out in a study of shared clonotypes between healthy human individuals. Overall study findings and caveats: Few donors limited the genetic and exposure-history diversity represented. The authors sampled blood alone, and tissue repertoires likely differ.

Remarks on this clone: Its antigen is unknown.

Study processing details: ImmunoSEQ output held junction-only sequences without quality scores, so filtering differed. Using immunoSEQ multiplex PCR, the repertoire was profiled, and TCRdb retains in-frame clones only, with some absent. The D gene and trimming were derived from the DNA, and the V and J assignments and clone size from that table. The sample shows around 370,000 clones, 90% to 98% of them seen only once. Trimming at V came to 4 bases and at J to 3 bases, leaving 6 bases not matched to a gene. There are 14 residues in the CDR3. Germline V gives CDR1 SGHTA, CDR2 FQGNSA. The source material was memory CD8+ T cells sorted from blood. Subset noted: CD45RO+ cells pooled with CCR7-negative TemRA cells. The genes are TRBV7-2 and TRBJ2-7, with TRBD1 matching 7 bases. This clonotype was obtained from a man between 25 and 39 years old in good health. In DNA form, the CDR3 reads TGTGCCAGCAGCTCCAAGGACAGGTTCTACGAGCAGTACTTC. The encoded protein is CASSSKDRFYEQYF.